This paragraph reports one T cell receptor (beta chain). The sample is drawn from a study of blood T cell repertoires in COVID-19. In the study overall: Italy, Spain and the United States were the sources of the convalescent and acute COVID-19 samples.

In the study's own analysis: By means of reference gene primer amplification, nucleated cell counts were estimated. Data came from immunoSEQ multiplex PCR; TCRdb stores just in-frame clones and leaves some out. V and J calls and clone size are copied from that table; D and trimming were computed from the DNA. The data contain more than 200,000 clones, 84% of them seen just once; the ten biggest clones take up roughly a tenth. The CDR3 runs to 15 residues. The germline CDR1 and CDR2 sequences are SGDLS and YYNGEE. The J segment lost 4 bases and the V segment lost 4 bases, leaving 8 bases of the junction unmatched.

The source is a woman older than 75 with COVID-19, enrolled during active disease. Material for sequencing was peripheral blood. This chain joins TRBV9 and TRBJ1-1, with 9 bases identical to TRBD1. The CDR3 sequence: CASSLPQGAITEAFF. CDR3 coding DNA: TGTGCCAGCAGCCTACCACAGGGGGCTATCACTGAAGCTTTCTTT. The full variable domain, completed using reference TRBV9 and TRBJ1-1, is DSGVTQTPKHLITATGQRVTLRCSPRSGDLSVYWYQQSLDQGLQFLIQYYNGEERAKGNILERFSAQQFPDLHSELNLSSLELGDSALYFCASSLPQGAITEAFFGQGTRLTVV.